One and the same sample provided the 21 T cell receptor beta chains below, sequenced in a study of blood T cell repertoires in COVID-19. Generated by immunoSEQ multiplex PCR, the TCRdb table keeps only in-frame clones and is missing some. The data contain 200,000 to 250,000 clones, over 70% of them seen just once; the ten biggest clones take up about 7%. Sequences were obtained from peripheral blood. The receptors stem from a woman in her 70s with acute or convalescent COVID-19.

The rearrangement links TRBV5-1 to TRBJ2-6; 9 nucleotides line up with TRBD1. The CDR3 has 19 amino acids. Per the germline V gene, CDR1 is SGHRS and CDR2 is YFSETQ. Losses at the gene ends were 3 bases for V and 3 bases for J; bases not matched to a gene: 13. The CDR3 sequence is CASSSRVGTGFFGANVLTF. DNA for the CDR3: TGCGCCAGCAGCTCCCGGGTCGGGACAGGGTTCTTTGGGGCCAACGTCCTGACTTTC.

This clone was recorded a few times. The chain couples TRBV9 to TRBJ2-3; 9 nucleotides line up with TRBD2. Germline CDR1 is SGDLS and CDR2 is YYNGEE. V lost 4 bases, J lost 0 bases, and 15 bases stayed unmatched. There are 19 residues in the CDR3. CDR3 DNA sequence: TGTGCCAGCAGCTCCCGGTCAGCGGGGGGAGGGGTGAGCACAGATACGCAGTATTTT. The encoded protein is CASSSRSAGGGVSTDTQYF.

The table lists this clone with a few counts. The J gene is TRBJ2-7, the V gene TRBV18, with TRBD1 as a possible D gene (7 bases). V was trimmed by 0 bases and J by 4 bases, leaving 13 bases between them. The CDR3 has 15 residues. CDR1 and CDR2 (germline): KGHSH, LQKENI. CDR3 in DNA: TGTGCCAGCTCACCACCGCTGCAGGGGGGTTACGAGCAGTACTTC. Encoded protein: CASSPPLQGGYEQYF.

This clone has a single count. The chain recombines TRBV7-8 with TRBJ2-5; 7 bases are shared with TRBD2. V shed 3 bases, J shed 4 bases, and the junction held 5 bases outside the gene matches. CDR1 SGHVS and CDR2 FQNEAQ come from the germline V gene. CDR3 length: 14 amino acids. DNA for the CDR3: TGTGCCAGCAGCTTGAGGGAGGGGTTAGAGACCCAGTACTTC. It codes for CASSLREGLETQYF.

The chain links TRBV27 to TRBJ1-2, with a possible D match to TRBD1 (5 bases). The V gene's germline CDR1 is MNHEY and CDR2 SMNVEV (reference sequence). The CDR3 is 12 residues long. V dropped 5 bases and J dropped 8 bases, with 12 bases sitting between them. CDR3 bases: TGTGCCAGCAGTCGCGGGACCGAGGGCTACACCTTC. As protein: CASSRGTEGYTF.

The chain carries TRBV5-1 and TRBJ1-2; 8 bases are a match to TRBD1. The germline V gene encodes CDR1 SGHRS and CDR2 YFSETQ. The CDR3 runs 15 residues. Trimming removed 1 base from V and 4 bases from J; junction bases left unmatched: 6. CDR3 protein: CASSLSGQASYGYTF. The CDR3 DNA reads TGCGCCAGCAGCTTGTCGGGACAGGCCAGCTATGGCTACACCTTC.

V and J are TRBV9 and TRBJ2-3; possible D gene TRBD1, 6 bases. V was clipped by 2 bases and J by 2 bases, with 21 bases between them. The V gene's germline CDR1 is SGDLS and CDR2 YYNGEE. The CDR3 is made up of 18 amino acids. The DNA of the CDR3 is TGTGCCAGCAGCGTTTTGAGGGGGAGTGGGACAATCACAGATACGCAGTATTTT. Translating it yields CASSVLRGSGTITDTQYF. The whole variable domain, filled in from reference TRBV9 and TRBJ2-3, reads DSGVTQTPKHLITATGQRVTLRCSPRSGDLSVYWYQQSLDQGLQFLIQYYNGEERAKGNILERFSAQQFPDLHSELNLSSLELGDSALYFCASSVLRGSGTITDTQYFGPGTRLTVL.

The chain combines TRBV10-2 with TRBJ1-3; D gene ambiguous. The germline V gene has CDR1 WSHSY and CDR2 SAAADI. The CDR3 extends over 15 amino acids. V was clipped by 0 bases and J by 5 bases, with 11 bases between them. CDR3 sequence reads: CASSESSNGRNTIYF. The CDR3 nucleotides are TGCGCCAGCAGTGAGTCGAGTAACGGGAGAAACACCATATATTTT.

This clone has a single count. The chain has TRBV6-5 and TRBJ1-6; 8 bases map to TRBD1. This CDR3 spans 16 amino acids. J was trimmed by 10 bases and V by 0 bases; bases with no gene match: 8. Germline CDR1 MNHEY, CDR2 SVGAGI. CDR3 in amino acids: CASSYSRQGQGSPLHF. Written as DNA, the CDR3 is TGTGCCAGCAGTTACTCGAGACAGGGGCAGGGATCACCCCTCCACTTT.

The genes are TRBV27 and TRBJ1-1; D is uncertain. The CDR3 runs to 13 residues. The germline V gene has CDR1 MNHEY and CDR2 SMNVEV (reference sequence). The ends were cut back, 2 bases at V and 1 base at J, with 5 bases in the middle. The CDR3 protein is CASSLIQNTEAFF. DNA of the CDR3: TGTGCCAGCAGTTTAATACAGAACACTGAAGCTTTCTTT.

The CDR3 coding sequence is TGTGCCTGGAGCTTACAGGGGGGTGGCTACACCTTC. Translating gives CAWSLQGGGYTF. The chain combines TRBV30 with TRBJ1-2; TRBD1 agrees at 8 bases. Per the germline V gene, CDR1 is GTSNPN and CDR2 is SVGIG (reference sequence). V dropped 3 bases and J dropped 7; count of bases not matched to a gene: 4. The CDR3 totals 12 residues. The whole variable domain, remainder taken from reference TRBV30 and TRBJ1-2, is SQTIHQWPATLVQPVGSPLSLECTVEGTSNPNLYWYRQAAGRGLQLLFYSVGIGQISSEVPQNLSASRPQDRQFILSSKKLLLSDSGFYLCAWSLQGGGYTFGSGTRLTVV.

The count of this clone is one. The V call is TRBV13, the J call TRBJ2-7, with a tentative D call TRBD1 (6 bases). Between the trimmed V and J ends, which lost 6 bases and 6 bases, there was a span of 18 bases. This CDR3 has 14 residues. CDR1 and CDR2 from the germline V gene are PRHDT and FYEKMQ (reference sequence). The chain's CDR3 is CASRRYNRAPEQYF. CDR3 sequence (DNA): TGTGCCAGCAGACGTTATAACAGGGCACCCGAGCAGTACTTC.

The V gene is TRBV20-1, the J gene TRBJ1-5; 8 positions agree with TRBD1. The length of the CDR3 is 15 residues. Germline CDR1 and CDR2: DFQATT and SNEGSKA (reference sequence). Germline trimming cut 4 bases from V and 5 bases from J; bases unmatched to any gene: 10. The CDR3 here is CSANDGQGRYQPQHF. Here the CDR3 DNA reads TGCAGTGCTAATGACGGACAGGGAAGATATCAGCCCCAGCATTTT.

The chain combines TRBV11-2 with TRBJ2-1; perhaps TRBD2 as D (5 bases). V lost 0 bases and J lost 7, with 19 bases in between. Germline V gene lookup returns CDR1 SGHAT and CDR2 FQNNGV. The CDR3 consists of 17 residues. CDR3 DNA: TGTGCCAGCAGCTTAGATCGGAGTGGGAGCCTGCCGAATGAGCAGTTCTTC. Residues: CASSLDRSGSLPNEQFF. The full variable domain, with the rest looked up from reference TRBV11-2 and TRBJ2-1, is EAGVAQSPRYKIIEKRQSVAFWCNPISGHATLYWYQQILGQGPKLLIQFQNNGVVDDSQLPKDRFSAERLKGVDSTLKIQPAKLEDSAVYLCASSLDRSGSLPNEQFFGPGTRLTVL.

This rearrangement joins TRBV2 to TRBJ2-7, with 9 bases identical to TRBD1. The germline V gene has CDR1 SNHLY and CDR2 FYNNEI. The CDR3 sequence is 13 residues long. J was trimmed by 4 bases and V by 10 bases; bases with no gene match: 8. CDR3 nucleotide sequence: TGTGCCACCTCCGGGGACAGGGCTTACGAGCAGTACTTC. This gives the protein CATSGDRAYEQYF.

In DNA, the CDR3 is TGTGCCAGTATCCGACACCACCTTTCCACGAACACCGGGGAGCTGTTTTTT. Translating gives CASIRHHLSTNTGELFF. The V call is TRBV19, the J call TRBJ2-2; D not resolved. The CDR3 covers 17 residues. Germline CDR1 reads LNHDA; CDR2 reads SQIVND (reference sequence). V dropped 7 bases and J dropped 0 bases, with 18 bases sitting between them.

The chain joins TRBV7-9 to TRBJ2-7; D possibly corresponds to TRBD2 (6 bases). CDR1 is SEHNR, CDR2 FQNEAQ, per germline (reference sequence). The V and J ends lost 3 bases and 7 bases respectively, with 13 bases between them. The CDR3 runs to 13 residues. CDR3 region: CASSFSAGGEQYF. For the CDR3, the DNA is TGTGCCAGCAGCTTTTCGGCTGGGGGGGAGCAGTACTTC.

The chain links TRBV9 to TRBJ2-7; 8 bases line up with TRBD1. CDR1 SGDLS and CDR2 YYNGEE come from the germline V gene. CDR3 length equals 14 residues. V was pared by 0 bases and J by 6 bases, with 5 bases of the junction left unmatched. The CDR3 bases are TGTGCCAGCAGCGTAGTCGGGACAGGCCCCGAGCAGTACTTC. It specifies CASSVVGTGPEQYF.

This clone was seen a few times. The chain's CDR3 is CASSLDRAANEKLFF. DNA of the CDR3: TGTGCCAGCAGCTTGGACAGGGCCGCCAATGAAAAACTGTTTTTT. The chain employs TRBV5-6 and TRBJ1-4, with D maybe TRBD1 (6 bases). Germline V gene data show CDR1 as SGHDT and CDR2 as YYEEEE. V was pared by 0 bases and J by 5 bases, with 11 bases between. There are 15 residues in the CDR3.

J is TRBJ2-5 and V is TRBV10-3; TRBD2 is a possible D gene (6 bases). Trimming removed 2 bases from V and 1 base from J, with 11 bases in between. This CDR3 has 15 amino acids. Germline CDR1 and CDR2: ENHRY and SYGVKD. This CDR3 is CAISEAGGAQETQYF. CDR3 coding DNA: TGTGCCATCAGTGAGGCTGGCGGGGCCCAAGAGACCCAGTACTTC.

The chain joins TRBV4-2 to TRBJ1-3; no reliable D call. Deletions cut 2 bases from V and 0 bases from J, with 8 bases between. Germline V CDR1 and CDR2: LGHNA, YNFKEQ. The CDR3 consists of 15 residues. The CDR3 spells CASSQRATSGNTIYF. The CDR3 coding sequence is TGTGCCAGCAGCCAACGAGCTACCTCTGGAAACACCATATATTTT.